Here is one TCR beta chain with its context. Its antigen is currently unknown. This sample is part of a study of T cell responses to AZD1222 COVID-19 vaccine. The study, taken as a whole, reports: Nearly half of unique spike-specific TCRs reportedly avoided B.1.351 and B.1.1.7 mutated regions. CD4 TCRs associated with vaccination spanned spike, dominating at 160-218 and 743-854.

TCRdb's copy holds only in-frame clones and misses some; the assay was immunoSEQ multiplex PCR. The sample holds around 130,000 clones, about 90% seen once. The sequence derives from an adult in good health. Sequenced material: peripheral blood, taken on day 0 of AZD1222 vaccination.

CDR3 DNA sequence: TGCGCCAGCAGTGAGTCTTCAGGGGATGGCTACACCTTC. Amino acids: CASSESSGDGYTF. This rearrangement joins TRBV10-1 to TRBJ1-2, with a tentative D call TRBD1 (6 bases). The CDR3 length is 13 residues. The V end lost 0 bases, the J end lost 6 bases, and 8 bases lay between the germline ends. From germline, CDR1 is WNHNN and CDR2 SYGVQD (reference sequence).